Described below is a single TCR beta chain sequence and its context. Antigen specificity is unknown. Measured with immunoSEQ multiplex PCR; TCRdb has only the in-frame clones, and not every one. The sample lists a few million clones, approximately 93% occurring once. The sample belongs to a study of shared clonotypes between healthy human individuals. Across the whole study: A couple of female and a few male donors aged 18 to 49 were enrolled. Study results and limitations: Estimated richness was generally greater in naive than memory subsets. A handful of donors showed sharing of roughly 5% of naive CD4 clonotypes.

Germline V gene sequence: CDR1 SQVTM, CDR2 ANQGSEA. Trimming stripped 0 bases from V and 2 bases from J, with 12 bases between. The CDR3 is 15 residues long. The TCR was taken from a man between 18 and 29 years old in good health. Some clones in this sample may be carry-over from other donors' samples. This sequence joins TRBV29-1 and TRBJ2-3; D gene unclear. Sequences were obtained from naive CD4+ T cells from PBMCs. The subset is: CD45RA+ positively selected. The CDR3 loop is CSVEDPRNPTDTQYF. CDR3 DNA: TGCAGCGTTGAAGATCCTAGAAACCCCACAGATACGCAGTATTTT.